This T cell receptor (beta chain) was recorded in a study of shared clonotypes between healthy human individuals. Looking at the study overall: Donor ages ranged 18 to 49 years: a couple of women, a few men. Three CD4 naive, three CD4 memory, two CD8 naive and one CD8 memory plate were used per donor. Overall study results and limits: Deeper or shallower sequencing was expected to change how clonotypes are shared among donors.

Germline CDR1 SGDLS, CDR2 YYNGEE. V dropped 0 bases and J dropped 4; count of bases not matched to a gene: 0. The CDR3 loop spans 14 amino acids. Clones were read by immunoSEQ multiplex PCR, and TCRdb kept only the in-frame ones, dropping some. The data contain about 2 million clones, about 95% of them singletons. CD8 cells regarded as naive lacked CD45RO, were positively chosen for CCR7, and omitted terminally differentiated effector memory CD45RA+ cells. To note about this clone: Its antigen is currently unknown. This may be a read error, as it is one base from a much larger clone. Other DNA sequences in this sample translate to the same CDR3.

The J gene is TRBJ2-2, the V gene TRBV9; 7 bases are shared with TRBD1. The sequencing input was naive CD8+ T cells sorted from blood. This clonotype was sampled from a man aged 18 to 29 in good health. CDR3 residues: CASSVAGGTGELFF. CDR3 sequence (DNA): TGTGCCAGCAGCGTAGCAGGGGGCACCGGGGAGCTGTTTTTT. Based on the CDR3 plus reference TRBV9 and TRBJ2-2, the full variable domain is DSGVTQTPKHLITATGQRVTLRCSPRSGDLSVYWYQQSLDQGLQFLIQYYNGEERAKGNILERFSAQQFPDLHSELNLSSLELGDSALYFCASSVAGGTGELFFGEGSRLTVL.